Given below is one T cell receptor beta chain in context. Its antigen is as yet unknown. The record originates from a study of monozygotic twins with inflammatory bowel disease. No DNA is given; TCRdb re-called the 5' RACE reads and lists each CDR3 protein once. The sample data list approximately 300,000 distinct CDR3 sequences. CDR3 size: 11 residues. Germline loops: CDR1 SQVTM, CDR2 ANQGSEA. Study-wide results and caveats: No discrimination was achieved between different T cell subtypes. Compared with healthy twins, IBD patients shared fewer clonotypes with others, especially with disease activity.

The rearrangement joins TRBV29-1 to TRBJ2-5; the TCRdb call, TRBD1, lacks DNA for checking. The sequencing input was blood. This TCR derives from a human donor with ulcerative colitis or Crohn's disease, or a healthy co-twin of an affected twin (not recorded which). The CDR3: CSVFPGETQYF. The variable domain in full, completed from reference TRBV29-1 and TRBJ2-5, reads SAVISQKPSRDICQRGTSLTIQCQVDSQVTMMFWYRQQPGQSLTLIATANQGSEATYESGFVIDKFPISRPNLTFSTLTVSNMSPEDSSIYLCSVFPGETQYFGPGTRLLVL.